The T cell receptor (beta chain) under discussion was sequenced for a study of cytomegalovirus exposure and HLA in healthy donors. At the level of the study: A later analysis reported the same platform for the 90 to 150 validation repertoires and the 500 to 750 first-cohort repertoires. Broader study findings: TCR clusters originating in the first cohort tended to co-occur in the 100 to 150 validation repertoires, according to a later analysis. Listed as cytomegalovirus-associated were 150 to 200 TCR beta chains. Using the classifier, cytomegalovirus status was reportedly diagnosed with high specificity and sensitivity.

There are 16 residues in the CDR3. V lost 0 bases and J lost 3, with 16 bases in between. Germline CDR1 SGHNT, CDR2 YYREEE (reference sequence). Generated by immunoSEQ multiplex PCR, the TCRdb table keeps only in-frame clones and is missing some. The sample records 90,000 to 150,000 clones, 70% to 90% being singletons. Worth noting for this clone: Antigen: not known.

This sequence was found in a woman aged 25 to 45 in good health and CMV-seronegative. The sequencing input was PBMCs. The chain has TRBV5-4 and TRBJ2-7; D is ambiguous. The CDR3 here is CASSLGSSFTSYEQYF. The DNA of the CDR3 is TGTGCCAGCAGCTTGGGATCATCATTTACGAGCTACGAGCAGTACTTC.